The sequence of this T cell receptor (beta chain) was determined in a study of T cell repertoires in cytomegalovirus infection. Whole-study context: It was the public TCR beta signatures that indicated both CMV infection and matching HLA type. Study-level results: Of the TCR beta families, the public ones yielded a cumulative frequency that identified carriers of CMV plus the relevant HLA.

Germline CDR1 is MNHEY and CDR2 is SVGEGT. This CDR3 comprises 17 residues. Trimming removed 2 bases at V and 0 bases at J, with 14 bases between. TCRdb recomputed calls from the reads with MiXCR, one row per CDR3 protein. The table has roughly 230,000 distinct CDR3 sequences, about a sixth seen once. Comments on this clonotype: The antigen is unknown.

The specimen was CD8+ T cells from PBMCs. The rearrangement links TRBV6-2 or TRBV6-3 to TRBJ2-1, with D possibly TRBD2 on 5 matching bases. The source is a human donor in good health (CMV status not recorded). Some clones in this sample may be carry-over from other donors' samples. The CDR3 here is CASSYMGSYSSYNEQFF. The CDR3, as DNA: TGTGCCAGCAGTTACATGGGGAGCTATTCCTCCTACAATGAGCAGTTCTTC.